This T cell receptor (beta chain) stems from a study of T cell responses to AZD1222 COVID-19 vaccine. Per germline, CDR1 LNHDA and CDR2 SQIVND (reference sequence). The germline V and J ends were trimmed by 8 bases and 0 bases, with 5 bases remaining between them. The CDR3 has 12 residues. TCRdb's copy holds only in-frame clones and misses some; the assay was immunoSEQ multiplex PCR. The sample records approximately 190,000 clones, roughly 88% being singletons. This TCR was recovered from an adult in good health. The chain couples TRBV19 to TRBJ1-5; D is unresolved. The sample consisted of peripheral blood, taken on day 0 of AZD1222 vaccination. CDR3 amino acids: CASGYSNQPQHF. The CDR3 nucleotides read TGTGCCAGTGGATATAGCAATCAGCCCCAGCATTTT. Full variable domain (rest looked up from reference TRBV19 and TRBJ1-5): DGGITQSPKYLFRKEGQNVTLSCEQNLNHDAMYWYRQDPGQGLRLIYYSQIVNDFQKGDIAEGYSVSREKKESFPLTVTSAQKNPTAFYLCASGYSNQPQHFGDGTRLSIL.